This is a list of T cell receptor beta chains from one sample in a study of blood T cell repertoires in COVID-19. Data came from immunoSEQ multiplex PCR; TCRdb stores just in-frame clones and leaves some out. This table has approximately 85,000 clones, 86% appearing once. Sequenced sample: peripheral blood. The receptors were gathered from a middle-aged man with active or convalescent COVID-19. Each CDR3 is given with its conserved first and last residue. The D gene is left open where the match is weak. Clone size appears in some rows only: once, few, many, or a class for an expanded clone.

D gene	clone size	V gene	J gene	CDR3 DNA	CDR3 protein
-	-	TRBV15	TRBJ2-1	TGTGCCACCAGCAGAGACGAGGGTCACAATGAGCAGTTCTTC	CATSRDEGHNEQFF
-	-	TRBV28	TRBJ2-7	TGTGCCAGCAGTTTAAACGGCTACGAGCAGTACTTC	CASSLNGYEQYF
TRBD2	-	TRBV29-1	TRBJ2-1	TGCAGCGTTGAACCCCGGCCTAGCGGTTACAATGAGCAGTTCTTC	CSVEPRPSGYNEQFF
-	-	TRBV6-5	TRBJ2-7	TGTGCCAGCAGGAGGGGGATTAACTACGAGCAGTACTTC	CASRRGINYEQYF
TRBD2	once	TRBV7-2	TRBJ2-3	TGTGCCAGCAGCTTAGTTTATGGCGGGGGGGCTGATACGCAGTATTTT	CASSLVYGGGADTQYF
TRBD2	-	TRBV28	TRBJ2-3	TGTGCCAGCAATTCTCATAGCGGGAGGGACACAGATACGCAGTATTTT	CASNSHSGRDTDTQYF
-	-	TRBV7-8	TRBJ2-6	TGTGCCAGTAAGGCAGGGGTGGGGGCCAACGTCCTGACTTTC	CASKAGVGANVLTF
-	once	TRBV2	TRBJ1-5	TGTGCCAGCAGTGAAGATCGGGGGCCCCAGCATTTT	CASSEDRGPQHF
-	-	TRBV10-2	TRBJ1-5	TGCGCCAGCAGTGGGAACGGCGGCAGCAATCAGCCCCAGCATTTT	CASSGNGGSNQPQHF
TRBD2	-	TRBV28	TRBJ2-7	TGTGCCAGCAGTTGGCTAGCGGGAGGGCCGGGCGAGCAGTACTTC	CASSWLAGGPGEQYF
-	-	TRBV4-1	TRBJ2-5	TGCGCCAGCAGCCAAGAGACTTTTCAAGAGACCCAGTACTTC	CASSQETFQETQYF
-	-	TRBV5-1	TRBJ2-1	TGCGCCAGCAGTTACAGGGTTAATGAGCAGTTCTTC	CASSYRVNEQFF
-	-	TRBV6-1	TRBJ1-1	TGTGCCAGCAGTGACCCAGGGAGGGGGACTGAAGCTTTCTTT	CASSDPGRGTEAFF
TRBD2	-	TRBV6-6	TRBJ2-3	TGTGCCAGCAGTCTTAGCGGGAGAGGAACAGATACGCAGTATTTT	CASSLSGRGTDTQYF
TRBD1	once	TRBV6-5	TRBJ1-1	TGTGCCAGCAGTTACTCGTACACAGGGGTGAACACTGAAGCTTTCTTT	CASSYSYTGVNTEAFF
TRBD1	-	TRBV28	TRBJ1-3	TGTGCCAGCAGTTTAGGGACAGGGACTGGAAACACCATATATTTT	CASSLGTGTGNTIYF
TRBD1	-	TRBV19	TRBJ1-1	TGTGCCAGTACAGCCGGGACAGGGGGGGGAAACACTGAAGCTTTCTTT	CASTAGTGGGNTEAFF
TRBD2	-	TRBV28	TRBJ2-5	TGTGCCAGCAGTTTATATGTAGCGGGAGACGAAGAGACCCAGTACTTC	CASSLYVAGDEETQYF
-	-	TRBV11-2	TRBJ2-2	TGTGCCAGCAGCTTAGTGCGGGGAAACACCGGGGAGCTGTTTTTT	CASSLVRGNTGELFF
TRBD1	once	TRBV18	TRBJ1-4	TGTGCCAGCTCACCAAACAGGGGAGATGAAAAACTGTTTTTT	CASSPNRGDEKLFF
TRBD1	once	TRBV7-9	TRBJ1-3	TGTGCCAGCAGCGCCGGACAGGCTAGCAACACCATATATTTT	CASSAGQASNTIYF
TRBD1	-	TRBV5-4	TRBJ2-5	TGTGCCAGCAGTGGACAGGGGGCCCTAGAGACCCAGTACTTC	CASSGQGALETQYF
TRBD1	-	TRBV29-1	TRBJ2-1	TGCAGCGTGGGAAATACAGGGGGCGCATGGGGTGAGCAGTTCTTC	CSVGNTGGAWGEQFF
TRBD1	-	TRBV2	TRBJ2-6	TGTGCCAGCAGTGCTATATGGACAGGCCAGTCTGGGGCCAACGTCCTGACTTTC	CASSAIWTGQSGANVLTF
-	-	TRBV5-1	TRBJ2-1	TGCGCCAGCAGCTTGAGGCAGGGCTCTGACAATGAGCAGTTCTTC	CASSLRQGSDNEQFF
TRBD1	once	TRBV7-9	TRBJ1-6	TGTGCCAGCAGCTTTGACAGGGATTCACCCCTCCACTTT	CASSFDRDSPLHF
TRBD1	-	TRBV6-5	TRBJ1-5	TGTGCCAGCAGCCCGGGACAGGCGGGTCAGCCCCAGCATTTT	CASSPGQAGQPQHF
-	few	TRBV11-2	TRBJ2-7	TGTGCCAGCAGCTTAGGGCGGCAGGGGTACGAGCAGTACTTC	CASSLGRQGYEQYF
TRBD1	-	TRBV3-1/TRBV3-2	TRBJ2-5	TGTGCCAGCAGCCAGAGGACAGGGGTCCAAGAGACCCAGTACTTC	CASSQRTGVQETQYF
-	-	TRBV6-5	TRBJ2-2	TGTGCCAGCAGTTACCGCGGCACCGGGGAGCTGTTTTTT	CASSYRGTGELFF
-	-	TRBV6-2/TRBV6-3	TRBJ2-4	TGTGCCAGCAGTTACCCCACGGACATTCAGTACTTC	CASSYPTDIQYF
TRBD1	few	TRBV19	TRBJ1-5	TGTGCCAGTAGTACGACAGGGATCAGCAATCAGCCCCAGCATTTT	CASSTTGISNQPQHF
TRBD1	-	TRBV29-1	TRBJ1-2	TGCAGCGTGACAGGGGCGAGCTATGGCTACACCTTC	CSVTGASYGYTF
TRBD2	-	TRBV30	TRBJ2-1	TGTGCCTGGACGGGAATAGCGGGGGTGGTCAATGAGCAGTTCTTC	CAWTGIAGVVNEQFF
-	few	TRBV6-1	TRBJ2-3	TGTGCCAGCAGTGAAATCTCAGGGAGCACAGATACGCAGTATTTT	CASSEISGSTDTQYF
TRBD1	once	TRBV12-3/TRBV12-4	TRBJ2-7	TGTGCCAGCAGTCCCGACAGGGTTGAGCAGTACTTC	CASSPDRVEQYF
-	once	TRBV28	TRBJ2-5	TGTGCCAGCAGTTTCCGGCGGAATCGAGGGGAGACCCAGTACTTC	CASSFRRNRGETQYF
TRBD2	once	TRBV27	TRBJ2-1	TGTGCCAGCAGTAAACTAGCGGGAGGGCCGTCGAATAATGAGCAGTTCTTC	CASSKLAGGPSNNEQFF